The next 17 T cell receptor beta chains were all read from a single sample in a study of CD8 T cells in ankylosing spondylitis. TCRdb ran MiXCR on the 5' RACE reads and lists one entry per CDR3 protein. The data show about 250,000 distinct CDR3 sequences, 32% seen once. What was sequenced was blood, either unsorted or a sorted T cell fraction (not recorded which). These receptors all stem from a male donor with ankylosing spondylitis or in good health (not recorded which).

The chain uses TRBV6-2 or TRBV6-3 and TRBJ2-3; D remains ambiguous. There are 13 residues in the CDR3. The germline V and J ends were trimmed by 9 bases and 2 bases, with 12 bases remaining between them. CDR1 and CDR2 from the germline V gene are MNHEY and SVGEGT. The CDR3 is CASGSDYTDTQYF. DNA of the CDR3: TGTGCCAGTGGGTCGGATTACACAGATACGCAGTATTTT.

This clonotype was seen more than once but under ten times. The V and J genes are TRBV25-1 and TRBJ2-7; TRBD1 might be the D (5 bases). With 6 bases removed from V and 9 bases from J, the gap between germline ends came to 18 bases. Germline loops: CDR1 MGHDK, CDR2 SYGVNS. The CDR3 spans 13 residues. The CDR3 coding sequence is TGTGCCAGCAGCCGGCTGGACAATTCGGGGCAGTACTTC. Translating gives CASSRLDNSGQYF.

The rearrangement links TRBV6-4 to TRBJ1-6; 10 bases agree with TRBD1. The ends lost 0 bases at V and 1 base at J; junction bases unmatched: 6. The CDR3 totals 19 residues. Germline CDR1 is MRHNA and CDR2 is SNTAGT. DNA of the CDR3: TGTGCCAGCAGTGACTCGTCACGGACAGGGGGGTCCTATAATTCACCCCTCCACTTT. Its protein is CASSDSSRTGGSYNSPLHF.

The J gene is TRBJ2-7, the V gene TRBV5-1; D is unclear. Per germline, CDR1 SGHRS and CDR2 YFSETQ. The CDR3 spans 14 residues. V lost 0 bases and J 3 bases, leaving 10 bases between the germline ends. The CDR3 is CASSLVAQDYEQYF. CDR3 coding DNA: TGCGCCAGCAGCTTGGTCGCTCAGGACTACGAGCAGTACTTC.

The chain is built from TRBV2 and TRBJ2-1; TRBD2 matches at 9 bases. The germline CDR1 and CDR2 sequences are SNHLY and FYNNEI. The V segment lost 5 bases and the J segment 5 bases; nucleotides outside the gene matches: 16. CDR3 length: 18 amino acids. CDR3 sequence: CASSLSPVGRGGHNEQFF. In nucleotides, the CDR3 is TGTGCCAGCAGTTTGTCTCCGGTAGGGCGGGGGGGCCACAATGAGCAGTTCTTC.

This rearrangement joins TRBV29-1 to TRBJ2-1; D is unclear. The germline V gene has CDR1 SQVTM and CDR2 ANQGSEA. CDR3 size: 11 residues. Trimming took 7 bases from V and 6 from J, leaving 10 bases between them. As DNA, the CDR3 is TGCAGCGCCCCAGCTGGCAATGAGCAGTTCTTC. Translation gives CSAPAGNEQFF.

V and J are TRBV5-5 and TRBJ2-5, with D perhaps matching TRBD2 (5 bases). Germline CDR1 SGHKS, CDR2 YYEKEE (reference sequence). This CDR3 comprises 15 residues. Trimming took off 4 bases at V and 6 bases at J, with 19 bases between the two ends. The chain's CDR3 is CASSPPGLARQTQYF. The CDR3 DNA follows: TGTGCCAGCAGCCCCCCGGGGTTAGCGAGGCAGACCCAGTACTTC. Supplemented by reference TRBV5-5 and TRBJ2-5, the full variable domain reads DAGVTQSPTHLIKTRGQQVTLRCSPISGHKSVSWYQQVLGQGPQFIFQYYEKEERGRGNFPDRFSARQFPNYSSELNVNALLLGDSALYLCASSPPGLARQTQYFGPGTRLLVL.

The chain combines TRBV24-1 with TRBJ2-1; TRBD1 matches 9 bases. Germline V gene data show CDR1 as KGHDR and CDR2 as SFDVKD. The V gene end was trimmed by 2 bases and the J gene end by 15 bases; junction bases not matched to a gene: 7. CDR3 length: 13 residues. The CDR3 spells CATSDSGTGTLFF. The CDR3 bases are TGTGCCACCAGTGATTCCGGGACAGGGACATTGTTCTTC.

The chain's CDR3 is CASQEGSGANVLTF. The CDR3 DNA is TGTGCCAGCCAAGAGGGTTCTGGGGCCAACGTCCTGACTTTC. The rearrangement uses TRBV27 and TRBJ2-6; D is possibly TRBD2 (5 bases). V lost 8 bases, J lost 1 base, and 9 bases lay in between. The CDR3 is made up of 14 amino acids. Germline V gene data show CDR1 as MNHEY and CDR2 as SMNVEV (reference sequence).

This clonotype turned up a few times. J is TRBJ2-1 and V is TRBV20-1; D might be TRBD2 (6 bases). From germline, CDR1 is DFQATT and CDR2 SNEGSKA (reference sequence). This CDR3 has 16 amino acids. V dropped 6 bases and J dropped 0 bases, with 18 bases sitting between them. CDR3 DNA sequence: TGCAGTGCGGCCCCAGACACGACTAGCTCCTACAATGAGCAGTTCTTC. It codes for CSAAPDTTSSYNEQFF.

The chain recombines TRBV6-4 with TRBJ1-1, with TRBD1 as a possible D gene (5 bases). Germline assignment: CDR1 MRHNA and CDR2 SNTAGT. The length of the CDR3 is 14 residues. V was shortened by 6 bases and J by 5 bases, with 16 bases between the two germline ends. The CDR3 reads CASSAAAGHTEAFF. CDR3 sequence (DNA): TGTGCCAGCAGCGCGGCCGCGGGGCATACTGAAGCTTTCTTT.

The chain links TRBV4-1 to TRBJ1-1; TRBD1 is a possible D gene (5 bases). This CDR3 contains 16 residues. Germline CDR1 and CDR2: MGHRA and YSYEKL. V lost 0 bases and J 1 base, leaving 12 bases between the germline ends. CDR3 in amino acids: CASSQDRRGGNTEAFF. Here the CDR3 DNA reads TGCGCCAGCAGCCAAGATAGAAGGGGCGGGAACACTGAAGCTTTCTTT.

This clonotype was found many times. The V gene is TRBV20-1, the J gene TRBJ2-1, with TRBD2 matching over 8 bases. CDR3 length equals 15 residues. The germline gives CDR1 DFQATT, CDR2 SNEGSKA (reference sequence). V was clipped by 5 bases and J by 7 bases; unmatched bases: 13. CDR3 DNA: TGCAGTGCTTACAAGACTAGCGAGGGAACAAATGAGCAGTTCTTC. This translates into CSAYKTSEGTNEQFF.

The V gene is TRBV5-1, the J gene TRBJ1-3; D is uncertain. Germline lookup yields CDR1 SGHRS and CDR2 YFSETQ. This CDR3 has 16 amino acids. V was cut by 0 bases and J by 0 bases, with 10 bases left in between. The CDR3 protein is CASSLGTKSSGNTIYF. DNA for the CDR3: TGCGCCAGCAGCTTGGGTACAAAAAGCTCTGGAAACACCATATATTTT. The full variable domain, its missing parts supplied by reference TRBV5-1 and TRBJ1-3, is KAGVTQTPRYLIKTRGQQVTLSCSPISGHRSVSWYQQTPGQGLQFLFEYFSETQRNKGNFPGRFSGRQFSNSRSEMNVSTLELGDSALYLCASSLGTKSSGNTIYFGEGSWLTVV.

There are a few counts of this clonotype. CDR3 bases: TGTGCCAGCAGCTCAGGCCCGACGGGGACTGAAGCTTTCTTT. Translating gives CASSSGPTGTEAFF. The chain uses TRBV7-9 and TRBJ1-1; the D is unclear. CDR3 length: 14 amino acids. Trimming removed 4 bases at V and 5 bases at J, with 14 bases between. Germline values: CDR1 SEHNR, CDR2 FQNEAQ (reference sequence).

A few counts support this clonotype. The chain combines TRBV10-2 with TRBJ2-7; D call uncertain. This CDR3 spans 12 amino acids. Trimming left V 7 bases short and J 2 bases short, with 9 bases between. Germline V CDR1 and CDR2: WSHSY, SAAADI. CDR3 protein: CASTSHAYEQYF. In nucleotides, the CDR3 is TGCGCCAGCACATCACATGCCTACGAGCAGTACTTC.

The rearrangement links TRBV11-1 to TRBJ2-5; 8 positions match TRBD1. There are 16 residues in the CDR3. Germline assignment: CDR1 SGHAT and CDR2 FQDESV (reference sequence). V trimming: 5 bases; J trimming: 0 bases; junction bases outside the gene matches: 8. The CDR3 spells CASSRRTGLHQETQYF. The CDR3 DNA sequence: TGTGCCAGCAGCCGCCGGACAGGGCTTCACCAAGAGACCCAGTACTTC.